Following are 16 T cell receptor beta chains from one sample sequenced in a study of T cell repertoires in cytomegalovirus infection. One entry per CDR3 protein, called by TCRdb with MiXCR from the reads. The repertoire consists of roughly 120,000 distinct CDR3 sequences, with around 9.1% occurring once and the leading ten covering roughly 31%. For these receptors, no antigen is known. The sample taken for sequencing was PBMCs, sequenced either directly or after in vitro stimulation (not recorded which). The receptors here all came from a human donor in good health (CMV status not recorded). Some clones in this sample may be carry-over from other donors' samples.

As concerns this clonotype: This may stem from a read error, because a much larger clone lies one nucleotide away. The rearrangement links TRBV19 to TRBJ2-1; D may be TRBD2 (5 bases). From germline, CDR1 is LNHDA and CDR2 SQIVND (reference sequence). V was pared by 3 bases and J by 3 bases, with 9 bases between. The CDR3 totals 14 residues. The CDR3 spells CASSINGNYNEQFF. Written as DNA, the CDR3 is TGTGCCAGTAGTATCAACGGGAACTACAATGAGCAGTTCTTC.

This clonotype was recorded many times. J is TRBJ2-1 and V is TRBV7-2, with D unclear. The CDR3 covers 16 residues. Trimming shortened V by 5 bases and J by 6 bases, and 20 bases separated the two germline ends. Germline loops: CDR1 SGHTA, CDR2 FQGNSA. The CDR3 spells CASSPERPPPFNEQFF. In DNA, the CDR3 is TGTGCCAGCAGCCCGGAGAGGCCCCCGCCATTCAATGAGCAGTTCTTC.

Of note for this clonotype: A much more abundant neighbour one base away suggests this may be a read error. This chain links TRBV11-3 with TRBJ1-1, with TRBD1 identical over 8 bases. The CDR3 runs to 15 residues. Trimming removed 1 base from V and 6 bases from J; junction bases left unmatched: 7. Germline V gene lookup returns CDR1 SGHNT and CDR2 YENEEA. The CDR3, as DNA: TGTGCCAGCAGCTTAGTGACAGGGGCAAACGCTGAAGCTTTCTTT. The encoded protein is CASSLVTGANAEAFF. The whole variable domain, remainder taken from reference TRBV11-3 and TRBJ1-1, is EAGVVQSPRYKIIEKKQPVAFWCNPISGHNTLYWYLQNLGQGPELLIRYENEEAVDDSQLPKDRFSAERLKGVDSTLKIQPAELGDSAVYLCASSLVTGANAEAFFGQGTRLTVV.

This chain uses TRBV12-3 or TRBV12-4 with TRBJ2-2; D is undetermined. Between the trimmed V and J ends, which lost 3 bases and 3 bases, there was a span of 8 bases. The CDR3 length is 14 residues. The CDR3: CASSLSRDTGELFF. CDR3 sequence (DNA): TGTGCCAGCAGTTTGAGTCGTGACACCGGGGAGCTGTTTTTT.

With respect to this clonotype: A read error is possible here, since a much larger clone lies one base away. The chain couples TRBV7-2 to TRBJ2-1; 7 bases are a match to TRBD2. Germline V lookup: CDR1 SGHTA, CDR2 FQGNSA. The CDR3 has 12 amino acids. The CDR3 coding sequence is TGTGTCAGCAGCTTAGGGCGGGAGATTCAGTTCTTC. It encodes CVSSLGREIQFF.

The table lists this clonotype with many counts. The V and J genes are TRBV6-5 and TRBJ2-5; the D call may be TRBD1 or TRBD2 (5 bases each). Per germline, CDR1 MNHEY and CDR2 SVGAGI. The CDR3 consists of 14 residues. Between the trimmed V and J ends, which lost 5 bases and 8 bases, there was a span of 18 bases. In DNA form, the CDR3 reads TGTGCCAGCAGTGCCGCCGGGGCCCAGGTTACCCAGTACTTC. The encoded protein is CASSAAGAQVTQYF.

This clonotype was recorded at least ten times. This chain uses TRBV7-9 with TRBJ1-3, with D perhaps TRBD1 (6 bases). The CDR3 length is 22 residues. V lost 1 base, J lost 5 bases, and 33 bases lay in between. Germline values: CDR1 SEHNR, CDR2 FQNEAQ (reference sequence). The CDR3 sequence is CASSLVVFFRLAKQGSRNTIYF. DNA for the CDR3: TGTGCCAGCAGCTTAGTGGTGTTTTTTAGGTTGGCTAAACAGGGCTCGCGAAACACCATATATTTT.

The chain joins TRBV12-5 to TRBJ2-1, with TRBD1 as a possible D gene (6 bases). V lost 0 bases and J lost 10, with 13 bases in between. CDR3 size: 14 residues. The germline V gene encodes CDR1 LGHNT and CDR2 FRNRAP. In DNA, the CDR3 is TGTGCTAGTGGTTTGGTAGGGGGAGTACGGGAGCAGTTCTTC. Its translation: CASGLVGGVREQFF. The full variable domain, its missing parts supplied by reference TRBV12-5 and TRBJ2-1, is DARVTQTPRHKVTEMGQEVTMRCQPILGHNTVFWYRQTMMQGLELLAYFRNRAPLDDSGMPKDRFSAEMPDATLATLKIQPSEPRDSAVYFCASGLVGGVREQFFGPGTRLTVL.

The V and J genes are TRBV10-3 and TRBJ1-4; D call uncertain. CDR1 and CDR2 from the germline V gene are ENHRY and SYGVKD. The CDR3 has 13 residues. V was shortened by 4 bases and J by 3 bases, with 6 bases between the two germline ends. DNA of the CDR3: TGTGCCATCAGTGCTACAGCTAATGAAAAACTGTTTTTT. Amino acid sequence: CAISATANEKLFF.

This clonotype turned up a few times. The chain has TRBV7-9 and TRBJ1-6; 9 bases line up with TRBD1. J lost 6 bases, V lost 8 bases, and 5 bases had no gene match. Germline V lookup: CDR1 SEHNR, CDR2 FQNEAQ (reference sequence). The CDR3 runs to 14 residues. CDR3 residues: CASGTGLINSPLHF. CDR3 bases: TGTGCCAGCGGGACAGGGCTTATTAATTCACCCCTCCACTTT.

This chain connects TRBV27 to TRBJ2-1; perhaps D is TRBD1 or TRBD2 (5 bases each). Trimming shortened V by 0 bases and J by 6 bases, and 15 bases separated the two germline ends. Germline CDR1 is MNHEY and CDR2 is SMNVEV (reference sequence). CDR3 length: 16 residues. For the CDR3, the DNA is TGTGCCAGCAGTTTATCGAGTGGGGGAGTCGGCAATGAGCAGTTCTTC. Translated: CASSLSSGGVGNEQFF.

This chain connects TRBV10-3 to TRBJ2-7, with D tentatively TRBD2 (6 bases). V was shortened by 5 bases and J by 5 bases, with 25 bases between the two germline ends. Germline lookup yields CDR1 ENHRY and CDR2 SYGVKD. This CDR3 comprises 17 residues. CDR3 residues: CAISPRELRFIQDEQYF. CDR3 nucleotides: TGTGCCATCAGTCCCCGGGAGCTACGATTTATTCAAGACGAGCAGTACTTC.

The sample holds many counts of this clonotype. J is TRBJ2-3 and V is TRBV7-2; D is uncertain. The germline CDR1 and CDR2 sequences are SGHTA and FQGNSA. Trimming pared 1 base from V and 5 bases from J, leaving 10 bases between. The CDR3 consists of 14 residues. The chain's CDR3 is CASSLVLVRDTQYF. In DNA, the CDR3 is TGTGCCAGCAGCTTAGTACTTGTACGAGATACGCAGTATTTT.

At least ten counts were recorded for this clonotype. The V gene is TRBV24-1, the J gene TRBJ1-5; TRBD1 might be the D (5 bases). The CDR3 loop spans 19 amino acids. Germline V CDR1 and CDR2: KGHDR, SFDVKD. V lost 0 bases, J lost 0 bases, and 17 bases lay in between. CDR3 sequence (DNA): TGTGCCACCAGTGATTTGGAAGCGGGGGGAGACTATAGCAATCAGCCCCAGCATTTT. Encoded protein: CATSDLEAGGDYSNQPQHF.

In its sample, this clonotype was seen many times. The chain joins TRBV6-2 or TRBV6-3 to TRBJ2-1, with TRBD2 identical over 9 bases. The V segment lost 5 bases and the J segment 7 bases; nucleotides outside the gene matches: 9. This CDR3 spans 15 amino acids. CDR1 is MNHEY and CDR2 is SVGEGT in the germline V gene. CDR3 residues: CASSDTGTSSNEQFF. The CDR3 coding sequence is TGTGCCAGCAGTGATACCGGGACTAGCTCAAATGAGCAGTTCTTC.

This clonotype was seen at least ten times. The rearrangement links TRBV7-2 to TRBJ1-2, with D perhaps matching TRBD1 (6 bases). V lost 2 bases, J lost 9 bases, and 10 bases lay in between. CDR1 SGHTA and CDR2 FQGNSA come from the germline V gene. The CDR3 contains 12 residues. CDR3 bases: TGTGCCAGCAGCTTAAACGGACAGAGCTACACCTTC. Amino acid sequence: CASSLNGQSYTF.